The clone carrying this T cell receptor (beta chain) was found a few times. The sample comes from a study of beta chain features in type 1 diabetes. V lost 0 bases, J lost 0 bases, and 12 bases lay in between. In germline, CDR1 is SGHTA, CDR2 FQGNSA. CDR3 length: 18 amino acids. The study reverse transcribed the entire isolated RNA, so it sequenced expressed TCRB transcripts. Only in-frame clones appear in the TCRdb table, and some are missing; sequencing was by immunoSEQ multiplex PCR. Here the sample spans a few hundred thousand clones, roughly 11% being singletons. Populations isolated by sorting all had purity greater than 95%.

The rearrangement joins TRBV7-2 to TRBJ2-6; D might be TRBD1 or TRBD2, each matching 5 bases. Source material: central memory CD4+ T cells from blood. The receptor comes from a man younger than 35 in good health. Here the CDR3 DNA reads TGTGCCAGCAGCTTAGCTGGGGGACGGTCCTCTGGGGCCAACGTCCTGACTTTC. This sequence encodes CASSLAGGRSSGANVLTF.